A selection of T cell receptor beta chains follows, all from one sample in a study of molecular identifiers for immune sequencing clone quantification. One entry per CDR3 protein, called by TCRdb with MiXCR from the PCR reads. The sample has around 89,000 distinct CDR3 sequences, roughly 19% seen once; the top ten hold about 0.85%. Sequenced: naive CD8+ T cells from blood, with Jurkat cell RNA spiked in. The receptors here all came from a human donor in good health. Some libraries in this study had Jurkat cell RNA spiked in. Both conserved end residues are trimmed from each CDR3. The D gene is left open where the match is weak.

TRBJ2-7 | TRBV27 | NA | ASRSRDRPYEQY
TRBJ2-7 | TRBV7-2 | NA | ASSESFGANYYEQY
TRBJ1-1 | TRBV9 | NA | ASSVEYNRKNTEAF
TRBJ1-1 | TRBV27 | NA | ASRNGLNTEAF
TRBJ2-7 | TRBV7-9 | NA | ASSRVTDSSYEQY
TRBJ2-3 | TRBV4-1 | NA | AGSQASQGADTQY
TRBJ1-1 | TRBV29-1 | NA | SVIFAANTEAF
TRBJ2-1 | TRBV6-6 | NA | ASNAPGEGLSSYNEQF
TRBJ2-7 | TRBV29-1 | NA | SVEDQNRGADYEQY
TRBJ2-7 | TRBV6-2/TRBV6-3 | NA | ASSYLSQAGEQY
TRBJ2-2 | TRBV29-1 | TRBD2 | SVVLAGSTGELF
TRBJ2-2 | TRBV7-9 | TRBD2 | ASSLASGAGGSTGELF
TRBJ2-1 | TRBV14 | NA | ASSQLVTGGRGEQF
TRBJ2-7 | TRBV7-9 | NA | ASSFLVDEQY
TRBJ2-7 | TRBV27 | NA | ASSLGDRYEQY
TRBJ1-1 | TRBV4-1 | NA | ASSQDTLGGTGAF
TRBJ2-7 | TRBV10-3 | NA | AISESAEEQY
TRBJ2-5 | TRBV4-1 | TRBD1 | ASSQERGQGETQY
TRBJ2-7 | TRBV9 | NA | ASSVGVNQYEQY
TRBJ1-4 | TRBV14 | NA | ANSPGRTLSGLF
TRBJ1-6 | TRBV4-2 | NA | ASSQGVLRNSPLH
TRBJ2-7 | TRBV7-2 | TRBD2 | ASSLIAGELYEQY
TRBJ1-1 | TRBV6-6 | NA | ASSYGLGASTEAF
TRBJ2-7 | TRBV12-3/TRBV12-4 | TRBD1 | ASSPFPTDRGSEQY
TRBJ1-5 | TRBV6-5 | NA | ASSSDSRLGQPQH
TRBJ1-1 | TRBV27 | NA | ASSAGAHTEAF
TRBJ2-1 | TRBV30 | NA | AWASGARYNEQF
TRBJ1-1 | TRBV13 | NA | ASSLAFVGEIWTNTEAF
TRBJ1-5 | TRBV27 | NA | ASSHGQVNQPQH
TRBJ2-1 | TRBV28 | NA | ASSFRGKYNEQF